The T cell receptor (beta chain) described here comes from a study of blood T cell repertoires in COVID-19. Points on this clone: This specimen includes other DNA sequences encoding the same CDR3.

Authors' data handling: Amplification of reference gene primers was used by the study to estimate nucleated cell counts. Generated by immunoSEQ multiplex PCR, the TCRdb table keeps only in-frame clones and is missing some. V and J calls and clone size come straight from that table; D and trimming were deduced from the DNA. The table has around 300,000 clones, approximately 83% seen once; the top ten hold about 10%. The V gene lost 1 base and the J gene lost 8 bases, with 5 bases spanning the gap. The CDR3 is 11 residues long. The V call is TRBV12-3 or TRBV12-4, the J call TRBJ1-1; TRBD1 might be the D (5 bases). The sample consisted of peripheral blood. The clonotype comes from a woman aged 65 to 85 with acute or convalescent COVID-19. Here the CDR3 DNA reads TGTGCCAGCAGTTTAGGGACAGAAGCTTTCTTT. It encodes CASSLGTEAFF.